Included here is one T cell receptor (beta chain) sequence, with context. This CDR3 is built from 15 residues. CDR1 LGHNA and CDR2 YNFKEQ come from the germline V gene. V was pared by 3 bases and J by 6 bases, with 5 bases of the junction left unmatched. The data were obtained in a study of T cell changes during pregnancy in multiple sclerosis. Profiling relied on immunoSEQ multiplex PCR, and the TCRdb table lists in-frame clones only, not all of them. In the table there are about 85,000 clones, approximately 89% of which are singletons. The rearrangement links TRBV4-2 to TRBJ2-2; 9 bases fit TRBD2. This clonotype originated in a female donor with multiple sclerosis, enrolled in a pregnancy study. The specimen was peripheral blood, collected in the first trimester of pregnancy. CDR3 residues: CASSHRLADAGELFF. The CDR3 DNA reads as TGTGCCAGCAGCCACCGACTAGCGGATGCCGGGGAGCTGTTTTTT.